This TCR beta chain was sequenced in a study of T-cell memory formation after mild COVID-19. Study details: Clustering of TCRs was largely donor specific.

This clonotype has at least ten counts. Its antigen is currently unknown. Notes on the study in general: Some SARS-CoV-2-responding clones were already detected in memory before infection. CD4/CD8 balance held among clones contracting day 15 to 85, and later expanders leaned CD4+.

The CDR3 consists of 13 residues. V lost 3 bases and J 5 bases, leaving 9 bases between the germline ends. Per germline, CDR1 SGHTA and CDR2 FQGNSA. One entry per CDR3 protein results from TCRdb running MiXCR on the 5' RACE reads. The sample shows about 200,000 distinct CDR3 sequences, over 9.5% of them seen only once. This receptor was identified in a man aged 18 to 30 who had mild COVID-19 (a few samples of this study predate the infection). Cell type and time point are not known. The sample taken for sequencing was PBMCs or a T cell subset sorted from them (not recorded which). The rearrangement joins TRBV7-2 to TRBJ2-3; D ambiguous. CDR3 sequence reads: CASSFNWGDTQYF. The CDR3 nucleotides read TGTGCCAGCAGCTTCAACTGGGGAGATACGCAGTATTTT.